Included here is one TCR beta chain sequence, with context. The authors' processing: Nucleated cell number was recorded as an estimate derived from reference gene primer amplification. Sequencing used immunoSEQ multiplex PCR; TCRdb keeps in-frame clones, though not all of them. V, J and clone size are those of that table, while D and trimming were read from the DNA. The data contain some 110,000 clones, roughly 84% of them seen just once; the ten biggest clones take up approximately 1.5%. V was clipped by 0 bases and J by 5 bases; unmatched bases: 10. This CDR3 comprises 16 residues. From germline, CDR1 is SGDLS and CDR2 YYNGEE. The data originate from a study of blood T cell repertoires in COVID-19. Overall study: Some COVID-19 samples were acute and others convalescent; all came from the United States, Italy and Spain. The cDNA or gDNA used as material had been derived from T cells, B-cell-depleted T cells, or PBMCs.

The chain uses TRBV9 and TRBJ2-7, with 8 bases identical to TRBD2. The sequenced sample consisted of peripheral blood. This receptor was identified in a man between 40 and 49 years old with acute or convalescent COVID-19. This CDR3 is CASSVVGSGRVDEQYF. The CDR3 bases are TGTGCCAGCAGCGTAGTGGGAAGCGGGAGAGTCGACGAGCAGTACTTC.